This T cell receptor beta chain is drawn from a study of vaccination and CD4 T cells after COVID-19. The germline CDR1 and CDR2 sequences are MNHNS and SASEGT. Trimming at V came to 6 bases and at J to 5 bases, leaving 10 bases not matched to a gene. This CDR3 comprises 15 residues. Worth noting for this clonotype: What it binds is not known.

The time point is: late sampling 161 to 241 days after vaccination in a few convalescent patients. The treatment: approximately 9-day PBMC culture with coronavirus spike peptide pools or control peptides (ViraFEST assay). The Oncomine TCR Beta short-read assay sequenced DNA from cultured CD4+ T cells. Via MiXCR, TCRdb re-called the PCR reads, giving one row per CDR3 protein. The sample consists of roughly 24,000 distinct CDR3 sequences, around 37% of them appearing once. This material consisted of CD4+ T cells from blood, cultured in vitro, taken about 7 months after SARS-CoV-2 vaccination. V gene TRBV6-1 combines with J gene TRBJ1-5; 7 bases fit TRBD1. The clonotype originates from a human donor who had recovered from COVID-19. DNA of the CDR3: TGTGCCAGCAGACGGACCCGACAGGGCGATCAGCCCCAGCATTTT. Protein product: CASRRTRQGDQPQHF.